Reported below is one T cell receptor beta chain. Its antigen is as yet unknown. The CDR3 totals 16 residues. Germline V gene data show CDR1 as KGHSH and CDR2 as LQKENI. Between the trimmed V and J ends, which lost 3 bases and 2 bases, there was a span of 16 bases. TCRdb reprocessed the RT-PCR reads via MiXCR and lists one record per CDR3 protein. The sample contains about 580,000 distinct CDR3 sequences, 12% to 15% of which appear only once. The data stem from a study of response to subunit inactivated influenza vaccine. General study points: Few new T cells, the authors suggested, are recruited by each seasonal influenza vaccination.

This clonotype was sampled from a man aged 45-65 years who received an inactivated influenza vaccine. V and J are TRBV18 and TRBJ2-5; a weak D match, TRBD1 (6 bases). The sequencing here drew on PBMCs from blood, taken approximately 13 days after vaccination. The DNA of the CDR3 is TGTGCCAGCTCACCCCGGACAGCCCTGGCACAAGAGACCCAGTACTTC. It specifies CASSPRTALAQETQYF. The whole variable domain, remainder taken from reference TRBV18 and TRBJ2-5, is NAGVMQNPRHLVRRRGQEARLRCSPMKGHSHVYWYRQLPEEGLKFMVYLQKENIIDESGMPKERFSAEFPKEGPSILRIQQVVRGDSAAYFCASSPRTALAQETQYFGPGTRLLVL.